Listed below are T cell receptor beta chains from one sample, sequenced in a study of PD-1 blockade in mismatch repair-deficient tumors. Sequencing was performed with immunoSEQ multiplex PCR; in TCRdb, only in-frame clones are kept and a portion is missing. Among approximately 110,000 clones, about 80% were seen once, and the ten largest hold about 4.7%. The specimen was peripheral blood, collected approximately 60 weeks after starting pembrolizumab. Receptor source: an adult with mismatch repair-deficient cancer. Both conserved end residues are part of each CDR3. The D gene is left open where the match is weak. Rows give clone size only sometimes, using once, few, many, or a class for an expanded clone.

size,J,V,D,CDR3,DNA
-,TRBJ1-4,TRBV11-3,TRBD1,CASSYGTGVEKLFF,TGTGCCAGCAGCTACGGGACAGGGGTTGAAAAACTGTTTTTT
-,TRBJ2-7,TRBV4-2,-,CASSQGSGYEQYF,TGTGCCAGCAGCCAAGGGTCAGGGTACGAGCAGTACTTC
-,TRBJ2-7,TRBV14,TRBD1,CASSQGPRTGHYEQYF,TGTGCCAGCAGCCAAGGCCCCCGGACAGGCCACTACGAGCAGTACTTC
-,TRBJ2-3,TRBV6-4,TRBD1,CASSRDPGGDTQYF,TGTGCCAGCAGTCGCGACCCAGGGGGAGATACGCAGTATTTT
-,TRBJ1-5,TRBV29-1,TRBD1,CSARTGNSNQPQHF,TGCAGCGCCAGGACAGGGAACAGCAATCAGCCCCAGCATTTT
-,TRBJ2-2,TRBV7-2,-,CASSLVYTGELFF,TGTGCCAGCAGCTTAGTTTACACCGGGGAGCTGTTTTTT
-,TRBJ1-2,TRBV7-3,-,CASSSFRQEYGYTF,TGTGCCAGCAGCTCCTTTAGACAGGAATATGGCTACACCTTC
-,TRBJ2-1,TRBV7-9,TRBD2,CASSSLSGSSYNEQFF,TGTGCCAGCAGCTCCCTTAGCGGGAGCTCCTACAATGAGCAGTTCTTC
-,TRBJ2-2,TRBV19,TRBD2,CASSTSGTNTGELFF,TGTGCCAGTAGTACTAGCGGGACGAACACCGGGGAGCTGTTTTTT
-,TRBJ2-5,TRBV6-1,TRBD1,CASSPGGRETQYF,TGTGCCAGCAGTCCAGGGGGACGAGAGACCCAGTACTTC
-,TRBJ1-5,TRBV12-5,-,CASGLPTQPQHF,TGTGCTAGTGGTTTGCCCACCCAGCCCCAGCATTTT
-,TRBJ2-3,TRBV27,-,CASSLLGESPDTQYF,TGTGCCAGCAGTTTATTAGGGGAATCCCCAGATACGCAGTATTTT
-,TRBJ2-1,TRBV6-1,TRBD2,CASSELPPGGTAYNEQFF,TGTGCCAGCAGTGAACTCCCCCCGGGAGGGACGGCCTACAATGAGCAGTTCTTC
once,TRBJ2-7,TRBV7-9,-,CASSLGGNTYEQYF,TGTGCCAGCAGCTTAGGCGGAAACACCTACGAGCAGTACTTC
-,TRBJ2-5,TRBV15,-,CATRDYFETQYF,TGTGCCACTAGAGACTACTTCGAGACCCAGTACTTC
many,TRBJ2-2,TRBV9,TRBD2,CASSAWTSGTGELFF,TGTGCCAGCAGCGCCTGGACTAGCGGGACCGGGGAGCTGTTTTTT
-,TRBJ2-2,TRBV9,-,CASSSGGTTGELFF,TGTGCCAGCTCTTCTGGCGGCACCACCGGGGAGCTGTTTTTT
-,TRBJ2-7,TRBV7-9,TRBD2,CASAWSGTGEQYF,TGTGCCAGCGCCTGGAGCGGGACGGGGGAGCAGTACTTC
-,TRBJ1-2,TRBV18,-,CASSIAGNLGYGYTF,TGTGCCAGCTCAATCGCAGGGAATCTCGGCTATGGCTACACCTTC
-,TRBJ2-6,TRBV15,-,CATSRDQQAWGAGANVLTF,TGTGCCACCAGCAGAGATCAGCAGGCGTGGGGCGCTGGGGCCAACGTCCTGACTTTC
-,TRBJ1-5,TRBV4-1,-,CASSMTGVGQPQHF,TGCGCCAGCAGCATGACAGGAGTGGGCCAGCCCCAGCATTTT
-,TRBJ2-3,TRBV6-1,TRBD2,CASSLAGGLDTQYF,TGTGCCAGCAGTCTAGCGGGAGGGCTAGATACGCAGTATTTT
few,TRBJ2-3,TRBV4-2,-,CASSLMGGGGTTDTQYF,TGTGCCAGCAGCCTTATGGGGGGGGGCGGGACCACAGATACGCAGTATTTT
-,TRBJ2-7,TRBV5-6,-,CASSLFVTTYEQYF,TGTGCCAGCAGCTTGTTCGTCACGACCTACGAGCAGTACTTC
-,TRBJ2-7,TRBV7-3,TRBD1,CASSQRPGTASYEQYF,TGTGCCAGCAGCCAACGACCCGGGACAGCCTCCTACGAGCAGTACTTC
-,TRBJ1-2,TRBV6-1,-,CASTRLGYGYTF,TGTGCCAGCACCCGACTCGGCTATGGCTACACCTTC
few,TRBJ2-7,TRBV5-4,-,CASSLEGDPVDEQYF,TGTGCCAGCAGCTTGGAAGGCGACCCGGTGGACGAGCAGTACTTC
-,TRBJ1-2,TRBV5-6,-,CASSLSGRSYGYTF,TGTGCCAGCAGCTTGTCGGGGCGTAGCTATGGCTACACCTTC
-,TRBJ2-5,TRBV5-1,TRBD1,CASRSGTGVETQYF,TGCGCCAGCAGATCCGGGACAGGGGTCGAGACCCAGTACTTC
-,TRBJ2-5,TRBV9,-,CASSGPMGQHQETQYF,TGTGCCAGCAGCGGGCCTATGGGGCAACACCAAGAGACCCAGTACTTC
-,TRBJ1-2,TRBV4-3,-,CASSQDRYLWNYGYTF,TGCGCCAGCAGCCAAGATCGCTACCTCTGGAACTATGGCTACACCTTC
few,TRBJ2-7,TRBV13,-,CAGSGCYEQYF,TGTGCCGGATCGGGGTGCTACGAGCAGTACTTC
-,TRBJ1-2,TRBV5-6,-,CASSLYPGFYGYTF,TGTGCCAGCAGCTTGTATCCAGGGTTTTATGGCTACACCTTC
-,TRBJ1-2,TRBV18,-,CASSPLVAAAPNYGYTF,TGTGCCAGCTCACCTCTAGTTGCCGCAGCGCCTAACTATGGCTACACCTTC
-,TRBJ2-3,TRBV19,TRBD2,CASSIILAGGDTQYF,TGTGCCAGTAGTATAATTCTAGCGGGAGGGGATACGCAGTATTTT
-,TRBJ1-1,TRBV28,-,CASSPPGVLGGTEAFF,TGTGCCAGCAGTCCCCCTGGGGTTTTAGGGGGCACTGAAGCTTTCTTT